Described below is a single TCR beta chain sequence and its context. Libraries were prepared by immunoSEQ multiplex PCR; TCRdb keeps only in-frame clonotypes and omits some of them. Altogether some 150,000 clones are present, nearly 95% being singletons, with the ten largest covering 2.4%. CDR1 and CDR2 from the germline V gene are SGHRS and YFSETQ. With V trimmed by 5 bases and J by 6 bases, 24 bases remained unmatched. The CDR3 runs to 19 residues. The sample originates from a study of control samples from healthy donors and cancer patients. The gene calls are TRBV5-1 and TRBJ2-7; TRBD1 matches at 9 bases. Input material: blood. The TCR was taken from a man aged 50 or older in good health. The CDR3 sequence: CASRRESFAQGALNFEQYF. Here the CDR3 DNA reads TGCGCCAGCAGGCGGGAATCCTTCGCACAGGGGGCCCTCAACTTCGAGCAGTACTTC.